Below, 14 T cell receptor beta chains from the same sample are listed, as sequenced in a study of identifying expanded T cells in peripheral blood. TCRdb's copy holds only in-frame clones and misses some; the assay was immunoSEQ multiplex PCR. Among 51,000 or so clones listed, roughly 80% were seen once. Material: blood. These receptors all come from a person between 18 and 70 years old in good health.

V is TRBV5-1 and J is TRBJ1-1; 7 positions match TRBD1. The CDR3 sequence is 15 residues long. CDR1 is SGHRS and CDR2 is YFSETQ in the germline V gene. The V and J ends lost 2 bases and 3 bases, in that order; junction bases with no gene match: 7. The chain's CDR3 is CASSFTGVGDTEAFF. The CDR3 DNA is TGCGCCAGCAGCTTTACAGGGGTAGGAGACACTGAAGCTTTCTTT. Drawing the rest from reference TRBV5-1 and TRBJ1-1, the complete variable domain is KAGVTQTPRYLIKTRGQQVTLSCSPISGHRSVSWYQQTPGQGLQFLFEYFSETQRNKGNFPGRFSGRQFSNSRSEMNVSTLELGDSALYLCASSFTGVGDTEAFFGQGTRLTVV.

The chain combines TRBV19 with TRBJ2-7; D is perhaps TRBD1 or TRBD2 (6 bases each). Germline V gene data show CDR1 as LNHDA and CDR2 as SQIVND (reference sequence). Deletions cut 10 bases from V and 6 bases from J, with 13 bases between. The CDR3 has 11 amino acids. The CDR3 loop is CATTGAGEQYV. The CDR3 bases are TGTGCCACCACGGGGGCGGGCGAGCAGTACGTC.

This chain's CDR3 is CASRQSGGSLEQYF. In nucleotides, the CDR3 is TGTGCCAGCAGGCAATCGGGCGGGAGTCTCGAGCAGTACTTC. The chain uses TRBV6-1 and TRBJ2-7, with 7 nucleotides matching TRBD2. Germline values: CDR1 MNHNS, CDR2 SASEGT. This CDR3 contains 14 residues. Germline trimming cut 6 bases from V and 6 bases from J; bases unmatched to any gene: 11.

This clone was picked up a small number of times. The V call is TRBV10-1, the J call TRBJ1-2; 7 bases agree with TRBD1. V was clipped by 7 bases and J by 4 bases; unmatched bases: 6. This CDR3 has 13 amino acids. Germline assignment: CDR1 WNHNN and CDR2 SYGVQD (reference sequence). The CDR3 region is CASKGAWGYGYTF. The CDR3 nucleotides are TGCGCCAGCAAGGGGGCCTGGGGCTATGGCTACACCTTC.

The rearrangement uses TRBV19 and TRBJ2-1, with a possible D match to TRBD2 (5 bases). Germline V lookup: CDR1 LNHDA, CDR2 SQIVND (reference sequence). The CDR3 contains 15 residues. Trimming stripped 5 bases from V and 9 bases from J, with 20 bases between. The CDR3: CASSVGTRRDPEQFF. The CDR3 DNA reads TGTGCCAGTAGTGTAGGCACTAGAAGGGATCCTGAGCAGTTCTTC.

CDR3 loop: CASSIAGASQETQYF. As DNA, the CDR3 is TGTGCCAGTAGTATAGCGGGAGCCTCACAAGAGACCCAGTACTTC. The V call is TRBV19, the J call TRBJ2-5; D might be TRBD2 (6 bases). Between the trimmed V and J ends, which lost 1 base and 2 bases, there was a span of 11 bases. CDR1 and CDR2 (germline): LNHDA, SQIVND (reference sequence). The CDR3 runs 15 residues. Full variable domain (rest looked up from reference TRBV19 and TRBJ2-5): DGGITQSPKYLFRKEGQNVTLSCEQNLNHDAMYWYRQDPGQGLRLIYYSQIVNDFQKGDIAEGYSVSREKKESFPLTVTSAQKNPTAFYLCASSIAGASQETQYFGPGTRLLVL.

V and J are TRBV20-1 and TRBJ2-5; D is undetermined. The CDR3 is made up of 11 amino acids. Trimming shortened V by 6 bases and J by 2 bases, and 7 bases separated the two germline ends. CDR1 is DFQATT, CDR2 SNEGSKA, per germline (reference sequence). The CDR3 here is CSAKGQETQYF. The CDR3, as DNA: TGCAGTGCCAAAGGTCAAGAGACCCAGTACTTC.

This chain links TRBV18 with TRBJ2-3, with a weak D call TRBD1 (6 bases). Germline assignment: CDR1 KGHSH and CDR2 LQKENI. Trimming removed 6 bases at V and 1 base at J, with 14 bases between. The CDR3 extends over 15 amino acids. This chain's CDR3 is CASSARGVGTDTQYF. Written as DNA, the CDR3 is TGTGCCAGCTCTGCCAGGGGCGTAGGCACAGATACGCAGTATTTT.

V is TRBV29-1 and J is TRBJ1-4; perhaps TRBD1 as D (5 bases). This CDR3 is built from 13 residues. Between the trimmed V and J ends, which lost 4 bases and 5 bases, there was a span of 11 bases. The germline gives CDR1 SQVTM, CDR2 ANQGSEA. The CDR3 DNA reads as TGCAGCGTTGCTAGGGGTAACAATGAAAAACTGTTTTTT. The encoded protein is CSVARGNNEKLFF.

The genes are TRBV27 and TRBJ1-6; D remains unclear. The CDR3 spans 12 residues. Germline values: CDR1 MNHEY, CDR2 SMNVEV (reference sequence). Trimming stripped 3 bases from V and 6 bases from J, with 3 bases between. The CDR3 bases are TGTGCCAGCAGTTTGGTTAATTCACCCCTCCACTTT. Encoded protein: CASSLVNSPLHF.

V usage is TRBV7-2 and J usage is TRBJ1-2; TRBD1 matches at 8 bases. In germline, CDR1 is SGHTA, CDR2 FQGNSA. This CDR3 comprises 13 residues. The ends lost 5 bases at V and 4 bases at J; junction bases unmatched: 3. The CDR3 DNA reads as TGTGCCAGCAGCACACAGGGGGTCTATGGCTACACCTTC. Amino acid sequence: CASSTQGVYGYTF.

The J gene is TRBJ2-1, the V gene TRBV30; D not certain. CDR1 is GTSNPN and CDR2 is SVGIG in the germline V gene (reference sequence). Between the trimmed V and J ends, which lost 1 base and 0 bases, there was a span of 13 bases. The length of the CDR3 is 16 residues. CDR3 region: CAWSADPVGSYNEQFF. In nucleotides, the CDR3 is TGTGCCTGGAGTGCTGATCCTGTGGGCTCCTACAATGAGCAGTTCTTC.

This chain connects TRBV5-1 to TRBJ1-2; D possibly corresponds to TRBD1 (5 bases). This CDR3 spans 14 amino acids. CDR1 is SGHRS, CDR2 YFSETQ, per germline. V shed 4 bases and J shed 0 bases, with 10 bases lying between them. This CDR3 is CASSKGATNYGYTF. The CDR3 nucleotides read TGCGCCAGCAGCAAAGGGGCAACTAACTATGGCTACACCTTC.

J is TRBJ1-6 and V is TRBV28; weak D call: TRBD1 (6 bases). The CDR3 loop spans 15 amino acids. Germline values: CDR1 MDHEN, CDR2 SYDVKM. The V and J ends lost 3 bases and 6 bases respectively, with 12 bases between them. CDR3 sequence: CASSFLDSPNSPLHF. CDR3 nucleotides: TGTGCCAGCAGTTTCCTGGACAGCCCTAATTCACCCCTCCACTTT.